This T cell receptor beta chain is from a study of response to subunit inactivated influenza vaccine. Findings and limits, study-wide: Each seasonal influenza vaccination, the authors suggested, recruits few new T cells.

One entry per CDR3 protein results from TCRdb running MiXCR on the RT-PCR reads. The sample shows approximately 730,000 distinct CDR3 sequences, 11% to 15% of them seen only once. This clonotype was picked up many times. Its antigen is unknown. The CDR3 loop spans 13 amino acids. The V end was cut by 8 bases, the J end by 4 bases, with 10 bases between. Looked up from germline, CDR1 is KGHDR and CDR2 is SFDVKD. The sequence was collected from a man aged 45 to 65 who received an inactivated influenza vaccine. The material was PBMCs from blood, obtained around two weeks before vaccination. This chain links TRBV24-1 with TRBJ2-2, with D possibly matching TRBD2 (6 bases). CDR3 sequence reads: CATIERATGELFF. CDR3 bases: TGTGCCACCATCGAGCGGGCCACCGGGGAGCTGTTTTTT.